Below, 32 T cell receptor beta chains from the same sample are listed, as sequenced in a study of post-analysis software for immune sequencing data. Findings and caveats of the study: With TRBV5-6, TRBV5-1 and TRBV20-1 included, about 5 TRBV segments were more frequent in patients than in controls.

cDNA libraries of TCR beta carried unique molecular identifiers. Via MiXCR, TCRdb re-called the PCR reads, giving one row per CDR3 protein. Of about 820,000 distinct CDR3 sequences listed, 53% were seen once; the top ten hold roughly 4.4%. The antigens for these receptors are not known. The specimen was blood. The source of these receptors is a girl aged 5-17 years with multiple sclerosis.

The chain has TRBV29-1 and TRBJ1-2, with D possibly matching TRBD1 (5 bases). The V end lost 0 bases, the J end lost 2 bases, and 22 bases lay between the germline ends. The CDR3 has 18 amino acids. CDR1 and CDR2 (germline): SQVTM, ANQGSEA. In DNA form, the CDR3 reads TGCAGCGTTGAAGAATGGGGTCCGTCGGGGCTCTTAAACTATGGCTACACCTTC. The encoded protein is CSVEEWGPSGLLNYGYTF.

The rearrangement joins TRBV5-1 to TRBJ2-2; 9 bases agree with TRBD1. The CDR3 runs 16 residues. The germline V gene encodes CDR1 SGHRS and CDR2 YFSETQ. J gave up 5 bases and V 5 bases, and 10 bases lay outside the gene matches. The CDR3 DNA sequence: TGCGCCAGCAGGACAGTGGACAGGGGCGGAACCGGGGAGCTGTTTTTT. It specifies CASRTVDRGGTGELFF.

The chain carries TRBV20-1 and TRBJ1-2; D remains ambiguous. The CDR3 extends over 13 amino acids. Germline V CDR1 and CDR2: DFQATT, SNEGSKA (reference sequence). With 4 bases removed from V and 8 bases from J, the gap between germline ends came to 17 bases. The chain's CDR3 is CSATPKVGMGYTF. CDR3 bases: TGCAGTGCTACGCCGAAGGTGGGAATGGGCTACACCTTC.

The rearrangement uses TRBV3-1 and TRBJ2-4; maybe TRBD2 (6 bases). V was shortened by 4 bases and J by 13 bases, with 20 bases between the two germline ends. The CDR3 covers 14 residues. The V gene's germline CDR1 is LGHDT and CDR2 YNNKEL (reference sequence). CDR3 sequence (DNA): TGTGCCAGCAGCCCTTTTGGGGGGTTCCGGGAGCAGTACTTC. The encoded protein is CASSPFGGFREQYF.

This clonotype was detected only a few times. This chain connects TRBV6-6 to TRBJ2-5, with D tentatively TRBD2 (5 bases). The V gene's germline CDR1 is MNHNY and CDR2 SVGAGI (reference sequence). The V gene lost 8 bases and the J gene lost 5 bases, with 12 bases spanning the gap. The CDR3 length is 12 residues. The CDR3 region is CASARLAETQYF. As DNA, the CDR3 is TGTGCCAGCGCTCGTCTAGCCGAGACCCAGTACTTC.

This clonotype has just a few counts. This rearrangement joins TRBV11-2 to TRBJ2-1; 10 positions agree with TRBD2. Germline values: CDR1 SGHAT, CDR2 FQNNGV. The CDR3 is 13 amino acids. Trimming at V came to 11 bases and at J to 7 bases, leaving 8 bases not matched to a gene. CDR3 DNA sequence: TGTGCCGGAAAGCGGGGGGGGGGAAATGAGCAGTTCTTC. This codes for CAGKRGGGNEQFF.

CDR3 region: CASSQPTGDPKAKNIQYF. DNA for the CDR3: TGTGCCAGCAGCCAACCGACAGGGGATCCCAAAGCCAAAAACATTCAGTACTTC. The chain employs TRBV4-2 and TRBJ2-4, with 8 bases identical to TRBD1. This CDR3 is 18 amino acids long. Germline V gene lookup returns CDR1 LGHNA and CDR2 YNFKEQ. V shed 2 bases and J 0 bases; nucleotides not matched to a gene: 9.

The chain employs TRBV20-1 and TRBJ2-5; D is undetermined. The closer fit of TRBJ2-7 to the DNA end suggests the J call may be wrong. Germline CDR1 reads DFQATT; CDR2 reads SNEGSKA (reference sequence). The CDR3 extends over 15 amino acids. CDR3: CSARAPEQARYEQYF. For the CDR3, the DNA is TGCAGTGCTAGAGCCCCGGAGCAGGCGCGGTACGAGCAGTACTTC.

The V and J genes are TRBV5-1 and TRBJ1-6; D is perhaps TRBD1 (5 bases). Trimming took 3 bases from V and 12 from J, leaving 25 bases between them. Germline-derived CDR1 and CDR2 are SGHRS and YFSETQ. CDR3 length equals 17 residues. CDR3 nucleotides: TGCGCCAGCAGCTACACATCCGGCAGGGAAGGGTCGGAACCCCTCCACTTT. It is translated as CASSYTSGREGSEPLHF.

The chain couples TRBV5-8 to TRBJ1-5, with a tentative D call TRBD1 (6 bases). V was clipped by 1 base and J by 4 bases, with 18 bases between them. Per the germline V gene, CDR1 is SGHTS and CDR2 is YDEGEE. This CDR3 spans 17 amino acids. In DNA, the CDR3 is TGTGCCAGCAGCTTGTCAATCTCTGGACAGCCGAATCAGCCCCAGCATTTT. Translation gives CASSLSISGQPNQPQHF.

This clonotype was detected only a few times. CDR3 nucleotides: TGCGCCAGCAGCTTGGTCGGGACAGGGAACCTTTCCTACAATGAGCAGTTCTTC. Protein product: CASSLVGTGNLSYNEQFF. The chain employs TRBV5-1 and TRBJ2-1, with 9 positions matching TRBD1. Germline CDR1 and CDR2: SGHRS and YFSETQ. This CDR3 contains 18 residues. J lost 1 base, V lost 0 bases, and 8 bases had no gene match.

V and J are TRBV28 and TRBJ1-5; tentatively, D is TRBD1 (6 bases). This CDR3 contains 15 residues. The V gene lost 5 bases and the J gene lost 0 bases, with 11 bases spanning the gap. Germline V gene data show CDR1 as MDHEN and CDR2 as SYDVKM. The CDR3 nucleotides are TGTGCCAGCAGTGGACAGACTTATAGCAATCAGCCCCAGCATTTT. This encodes CASSGQTYSNQPQHF.

The chain joins TRBV20-1 to TRBJ2-7; D may be TRBD2 (6 bases). V lost 7 bases to trimming and J lost 0 bases, with 13 bases between them. Per germline, CDR1 DFQATT and CDR2 SNEGSKA (reference sequence). The CDR3 totals 13 residues. CDR3 DNA sequence: TGCAGTGTACTAGCAGAAAGCTCCTACGAGCAGTACTTC. It codes for CSVLAESSYEQYF.

Remarks on this clonotype: One end of the junction varies from germline; a read error may be responsible. The chain joins TRBV7-6 to TRBJ1-1, with 8 bases aligning to TRBD1. Germline CDR1 SGHVS, CDR2 FNYEAQ. The CDR3 consists of 13 residues. CDR3 protein: CAGSLTGETEAFF. The CDR3 DNA reads as TGTGCCGGCAGCTTGACAGGGGAGACTGAAGCTTTCTTT.

This clonotype was detected a few times. This chain joins TRBV20-1 and TRBJ2-4, with D hard to call. The CDR3 is 13 residues long. Looked up from germline, CDR1 is DFQATT and CDR2 is SNEGSKA (reference sequence). V was pared by 7 bases and J by 3 bases, with 13 bases between. CDR3 coding DNA: TGCAGTGTGTATAGGATGGGCAAAAACATTCAGTACTTC. As protein: CSVYRMGKNIQYF.

This clonotype was counted between two and nine times. J is TRBJ2-7 and V is TRBV7-9; the match to TRBD1 covers 11 bases. J was trimmed by 3 bases and V by 5 bases; bases with no gene match: 6. The CDR3 contains 15 residues. Germline V CDR1 and CDR2: SEHNR, FQNEAQ (reference sequence). The CDR3 is CASSPQGTGGYEQYF. In nucleotides, the CDR3 is TGTGCCAGCAGCCCTCAAGGGACAGGGGGCTACGAGCAGTACTTC.

This chain uses TRBV5-1 with TRBJ1-5; D not certain. Germline assignment: CDR1 SGHRS and CDR2 YFSETQ. V gave up 0 bases and J gave up 4 bases, with 5 bases separating them. CDR3 length equals 13 residues. CDR3 protein: CASSLDWNQPQHF. The CDR3 coding sequence is TGCGCCAGCAGCTTGGACTGGAATCAGCCCCAGCATTTT.

The chain employs TRBV7-9 and TRBJ2-1, with 8 bases lining up with TRBD2. Germline lookup yields CDR1 SEHNR and CDR2 FQNEAQ (reference sequence). CDR3 length: 17 amino acids. V shed 4 bases, J shed 6 bases, and the junction held 14 bases outside the gene matches. The CDR3 region is CASSSLLAAGDRNEQFF. CDR3 bases: TGTGCCAGCAGCTCCCTACTAGCAGCGGGGGATCGCAATGAGCAGTTCTTC.

The chain uses TRBV7-8 and TRBJ2-7, with 9 bases lining up with TRBD1. CDR3 length: 15 residues. Looked up from germline, CDR1 is SGHVS and CDR2 is FQNEAQ. After removal of 5 bases from V and 6 bases from J, the junction contained 11 bases not matched to a gene. The CDR3 DNA follows: TGTGCCAGCAGCGAACCGGGACAGGGCGAGGGCGAGCAGTACTTC. It encodes CASSEPGQGEGEQYF.

In this sample, this clonotype turned up a few times. V gene TRBV27 combines with J gene TRBJ2-2, with no clear D. This CDR3 region has 13 residues. The V end was cut by 6 bases, the J end by 0 bases, with 5 bases between. The germline gives CDR1 MNHEY, CDR2 SMNVEV (reference sequence). CDR3 bases: TGTGCCAGCAGGCCAACGAACACCGGGGAGCTGTTTTTT. Its translation is CASRPTNTGELFF.

J is TRBJ2-1 and V is TRBV7-9; no clear D. Germline V gene sequence: CDR1 SEHNR, CDR2 FQNEAQ (reference sequence). This CDR3 region has 14 residues. Between the trimmed V and J ends, which lost 1 base and 4 bases, there was a span of 8 bases. CDR3 amino acids: CASSLEAGYNEQFF. DNA of the CDR3: TGTGCCAGCAGCTTAGAAGCTGGGTACAATGAGCAGTTCTTC. Full variable domain (outside the CDR3, taken from reference TRBV7-9 and TRBJ2-1): DTGVSQNPRHKITKRGQNVTFRCDPISEHNRLYWYRQTLGQGPEFLTYFQNEAQLEKSRLLSDRFSAERPKGSFSTLEIQRTEQGDSAMYLCASSLEAGYNEQFFGPGTRLTVL.

This clonotype has more than one count but fewer than ten. The chain uses TRBV29-1 and TRBJ2-1; D not certain. The CDR3 runs 12 residues. The V end lost 8 bases, the J end lost 5 bases, and 13 bases lay between the germline ends. Germline values: CDR1 SQVTM, CDR2 ANQGSEA. CDR3 loop: CSTPRLNNEQFF. The CDR3 DNA is TGCAGCACTCCCCGACTGAACAATGAGCAGTTCTTC.

V gene TRBV29-1 combines with J gene TRBJ2-1; the D is unclear. CDR1 is SQVTM and CDR2 is ANQGSEA in the germline V gene. This CDR3 is built from 17 residues. V was shortened by 0 bases and J by 4 bases, with 19 bases between the two germline ends. For the CDR3, the DNA is TGCAGCGTTGAAGATCTGAGAAACAGAGACCTGTACAATGAGCAGTTCTTC. Protein: CSVEDLRNRDLYNEQFF.

This clonotype was seen more than once but under ten times. The chain employs TRBV5-1 and TRBJ2-5; possibly TRBD1 for D (5 bases). TRBJ2-7 explains the end of the DNA better; the J call may be wrong. The germline gives CDR1 SGHRS, CDR2 YFSETQ. The CDR3 runs to 13 residues. The CDR3 sequence: CASSLAGPGEQYF. As DNA, the CDR3 is TGCGCCAGCAGCTTGGCAGGGCCGGGCGAGCAGTACTTC.

The chain recombines TRBV5-1 with TRBJ2-7, with a weak D call TRBD1 (5 bases). The J call may be wrong; the DNA end is better matched by TRBJ2-5. The CDR3 sequence is 14 residues long. Germline CDR1 is SGHRS and CDR2 is YFSETQ. CDR3 loop: CASSTRGRGETQYF. Here the CDR3 DNA reads TGCGCCAGCAGCACAAGGGGTAGGGGAGAGACCCAGTACTTC.

The chain recombines TRBV29-1 with TRBJ2-3, with D possibly being TRBD2 (6 bases). Trimming removed 5 bases from V and 0 bases from J, with 9 bases in between. CDR1 SQVTM and CDR2 ANQGSEA come from the germline V gene. This CDR3 has 13 residues. Written as DNA, the CDR3 is TGCAGCGTTCCGGGGGACAGCACAGATACGCAGTATTTT. It specifies CSVPGDSTDTQYF.

V gene TRBV12-3 or TRBV12-4 combines with J gene TRBJ2-7; D is perhaps TRBD1 (6 bases). This CDR3 has 15 residues. V was shortened by 5 bases and J by 0 bases, with 14 bases between the two germline ends. CDR3 in amino acids: CASSENRDNSYEQYF. CDR3 nucleotides: TGTGCCAGCAGTGAAAACCGGGACAACTCCTACGAGCAGTACTTC.

This clonotype was seen more than once but under ten times. The chain's CDR3 is CASSKIAGGISSYNEQFF. DNA of the CDR3: TGTGCCAGCAGTAAAATAGCGGGAGGGATTAGCTCCTACAATGAGCAGTTCTTC. The chain employs TRBV2 and TRBJ2-1; 11 nucleotides line up with TRBD2. The trim removed 5 bases at V and 0 bases at J, leaving 9 bases unmatched. This CDR3 spans 18 amino acids. Germline CDR1 SNHLY, CDR2 FYNNEI.

This sequence joins TRBV15 and TRBJ2-1, with no clear D. Near its end, the DNA agrees better with TRBJ2-7, so the J call may be wrong. Germline V gives CDR1 LNHNV, CDR2 YYDKDF (reference sequence). The CDR3 loop spans 14 amino acids. CDR3 in DNA: TGTGCCACCAGAGACTCTGAAGGATACAATGAGCAGTACTTC. Translating it yields CATRDSEGYNEQYF.

This clonotype has more than one count but fewer than ten. This chain connects TRBV12-3 or TRBV12-4 to TRBJ2-5, with TRBD2 identical over 8 bases. This CDR3 spans 16 amino acids. V lost 3 bases, J lost 1 base, and 7 bases stayed unmatched. The chain's CDR3 is CASSFRVAGIQETQYF. DNA of the CDR3: TGTGCCAGCAGTTTTCGGGTAGCGGGGATCCAAGAGACCCAGTACTTC.

A few counts support this clonotype. V usage is TRBV4-1 and J usage is TRBJ2-3, with 11 bases lining up with TRBD2. The CDR3 sequence is 16 residues long. CDR1 is MGHRA, CDR2 YSYEKL, per germline. The ends lost 4 bases at V and 2 bases at J; junction bases unmatched: 5. The CDR3 nucleotides read TGCGCCAGCAGCCGCGCTAGCGGGGGGTTCACAGATACGCAGTATTTT. Translated, it gives CASSRASGGFTDTQYF.

V and J are TRBV24-1 and TRBJ1-6, with a weak D call TRBD1 (6 bases). V lost 8 bases and J 6 bases, leaving 19 bases between the germline ends. CDR1 KGHDR and CDR2 SFDVKD come from the germline V gene. This CDR3 contains 16 residues. The CDR3 reads CATTNGGSRSNSPLHF. CDR3 nucleotide sequence: TGTGCCACCACCAACGGGGGCAGTCGGAGTAATTCACCCCTCCACTTT.